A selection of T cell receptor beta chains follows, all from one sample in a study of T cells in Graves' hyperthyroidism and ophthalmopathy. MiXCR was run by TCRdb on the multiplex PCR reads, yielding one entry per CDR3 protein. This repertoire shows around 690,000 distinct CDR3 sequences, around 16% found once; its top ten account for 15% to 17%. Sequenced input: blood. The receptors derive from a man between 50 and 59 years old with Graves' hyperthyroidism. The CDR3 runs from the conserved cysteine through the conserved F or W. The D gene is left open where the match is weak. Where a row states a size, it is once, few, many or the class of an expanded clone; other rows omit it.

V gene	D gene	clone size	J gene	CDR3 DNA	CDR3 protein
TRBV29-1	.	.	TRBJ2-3	TGCAGCGTCGGTCTGGACCTCACAGATACGCAGTATTTT	CSVGLDLTDTQYF
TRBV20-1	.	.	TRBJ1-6	TGCAGTGCTAGAGGGTCACCCCTCCACTTT	CSARGSPLHF
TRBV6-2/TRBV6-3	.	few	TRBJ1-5	TGTGCCAGCACCTCCGGGGACGGAAGGAGTCAGCCCCAGCATTTT	CASTSGDGRSQPQHF
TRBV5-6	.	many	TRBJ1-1	TGTGCCAGCAGCTTCTCGGACAGAAGCGACACTGAAGCTTTCTTT	CASSFSDRSDTEAFF
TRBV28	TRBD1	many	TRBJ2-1	TGTGCCGCGATGTCGACAGGGAGAGAGTCCAATGAGCAGTTCTTC	CAAMSTGRESNEQFF
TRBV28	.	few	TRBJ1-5	TGTGCCAGCAGTCCCCCCGGGGGGGGACTACCTTATAGCAATCAGCCCCAGCATTTT	CASSPPGGGLPYSNQPQHF
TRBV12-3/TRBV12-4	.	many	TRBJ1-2	TGTGCCAGCAGTTTAGTCCTGGTAGGCTATGGCTACACCTTC	CASSLVLVGYGYTF
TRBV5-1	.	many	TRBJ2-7	TGCGCCAGCCAAGATAGCGGATCCTACGAGCAGTACTTC	CASQDSGSYEQYF
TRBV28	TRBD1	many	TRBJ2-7	TGTGCCAGCAGTTTAAGTCAGGGACAGAATTACGAGCAGTACTTC	CASSLSQGQNYEQYF
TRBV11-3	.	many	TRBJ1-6	TGTGCCAGCGGTTTCTCCTATAATTCACCCCTCCACTTT	CASGFSYNSPLHF
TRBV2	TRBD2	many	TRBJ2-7	TGTGCCAGCAGTACTTCTAGCGGGGGCTTCTACGAGCAGTACTTC	CASSTSSGGFYEQYF
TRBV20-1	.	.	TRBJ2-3	TGCAGTGCACACCGGGACTCTAGCACAGATACGCAGTATTTT	CSAHRDSSTDTQYF
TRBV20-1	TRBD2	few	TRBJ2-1	TGCAGTGCTAGTCTGGCGGGAGGGCCGTCCTACAATGAGCAGTTCTTC	CSASLAGGPSYNEQFF
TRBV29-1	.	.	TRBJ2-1	TGCAGCGCCATGGACTTATTAAGCTCCTACAATGAGCAGTTCTTC	CSAMDLLSSYNEQFF
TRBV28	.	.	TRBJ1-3	TGTGCCAGCAGCCTAGACACTCATGGAAACACCATATATTTT	CASSLDTHGNTIYF
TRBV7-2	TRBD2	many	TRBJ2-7	TGTGCCAGCACCCCCAGGGGGGTAATAGCGGGAGATGCCTACGAGCAGTACTTC	CASTPRGVIAGDAYEQYF
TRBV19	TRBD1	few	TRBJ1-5	TGTGCCAGTAGTCCTCGGGACAGGGGGCGAGGTCAGCCCCAGCATTTT	CASSPRDRGRGQPQHF
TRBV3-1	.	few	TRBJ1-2	TGTGCCAGCAGCCAAGATATAGAGAGCGGCGGCTACACCTTC	CASSQDIESGGYTF
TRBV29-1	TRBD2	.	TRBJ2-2	TGCAGCGCCACCGGGACTAGCGCGAACACCGGGGAGCTGTTTTTT	CSATGTSANTGELFF
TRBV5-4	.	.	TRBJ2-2	TGTGCCGGCAGCGGGACAGCGACGAACACCGGGGAGCTGTTTTTT	CAGSGTATNTGELFF
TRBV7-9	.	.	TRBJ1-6	TGTGCCAGCAGCTTAGTTAAGCCTGGGGCCAATGTACGCTCCTATAATTCACCCCTCCACTTT	CASSLVKPGANVRSYNSPLHF
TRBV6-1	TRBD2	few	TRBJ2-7	TGTGCCAGCAGTCCCCTCCGATTAGCGGGAGGCTTGCGCGAGCAGTACTTC	CASSPLRLAGGLREQYF
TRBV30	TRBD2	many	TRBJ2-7	TGTGCCTGGATCTCAACTAGCGGGGCCTACGAGCAGTACTTC	CAWISTSGAYEQYF
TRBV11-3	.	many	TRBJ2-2	TGTGCCAGCAGCTTATACCCGTACACCGGGGAGCTGTTTTTT	CASSLYPYTGELFF
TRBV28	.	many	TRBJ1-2	TGTGCCAGCAGTTTGACACAGGCGGAACTCTATGGCTACACCTTC	CASSLTQAELYGYTF
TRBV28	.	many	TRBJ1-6	TGTGCCAGCAACTCACTTATAGGGGAAAAGGATAATTCACCCCTCCACTTT	CASNSLIGEKDNSPLHF
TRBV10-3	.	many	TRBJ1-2	TGTGCCATCGGTGCGGGACCTGGGCTGGATGGCTACACCTTC	CAIGAGPGLDGYTF
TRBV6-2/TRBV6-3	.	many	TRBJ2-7	TGTGCCAGCAGAAAGACGGACAGTCTAAGCTTCCACGAGCAGTACTTC	CASRKTDSLSFHEQYF
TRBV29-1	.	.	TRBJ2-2	TGCAGCGCCCGAGCTGCGGCGAACACCGGGGAGCTGTTTTTT	CSARAAANTGELFF
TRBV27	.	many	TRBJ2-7	TGTGCCAGCAGTTTAAGGGGGGACCTCGGCAACGAGCAGTACTTC	CASSLRGDLGNEQYF
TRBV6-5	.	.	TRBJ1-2	TGTGCCAGCAGTTACTCGATCTTGGCTACCGATGGCTACACCTTC	CASSYSILATDGYTF
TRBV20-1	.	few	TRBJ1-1	TGCAGTGCTAGAGGGTGGCAGGGCCAGGTGAACACTGAAGCTTTCTTT	CSARGWQGQVNTEAFF
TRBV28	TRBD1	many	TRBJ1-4	TGTGCCAGCAGGAAGACAGGGGGCGGTAATGAAAAACTGTTTTTT	CASRKTGGGNEKLFF
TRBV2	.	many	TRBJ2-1	TGTGCCAGCAGGGGGCGGACTGGTCGGGGTGAGCAGTTCTTC	CASRGRTGRGEQFF
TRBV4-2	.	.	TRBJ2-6	TGTGCCAGCAAAGGGGCCAACGTCCTGACTTTC	CASKGANVLTF
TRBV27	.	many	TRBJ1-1	TGTGCCAGCAGTTTATCTAGGGGCAGTTCGCACACTGAAGCTTTCTTT	CASSLSRGSSHTEAFF
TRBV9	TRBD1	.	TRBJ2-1	TGTGCCAGCAGGCCGGACAGGGGATACAATGAGCAGTTCTTC	CASRPDRGYNEQFF
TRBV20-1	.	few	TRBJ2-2	TGCAGTGCTAGTGATCCGGGGACGAACACCGGGGAGCTGTTTTTT	CSASDPGTNTGELFF
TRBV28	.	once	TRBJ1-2	TGTGCCAGCAGTACCACGGGAGGGGGCTATGGCTACACCTTC	CASSTTGGGYGYTF
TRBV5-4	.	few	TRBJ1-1	TGTGCCAGCAGCTTGGAGGGGGGCTTTAACACTGAAGCTTTCTTT	CASSLEGGFNTEAFF